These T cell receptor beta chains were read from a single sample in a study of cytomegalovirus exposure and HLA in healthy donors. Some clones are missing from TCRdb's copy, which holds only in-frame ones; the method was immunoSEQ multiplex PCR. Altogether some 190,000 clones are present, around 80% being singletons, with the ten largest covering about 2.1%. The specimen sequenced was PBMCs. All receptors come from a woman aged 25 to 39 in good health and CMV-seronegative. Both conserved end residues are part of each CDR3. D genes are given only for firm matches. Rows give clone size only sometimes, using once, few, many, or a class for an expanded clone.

cdr3_aa: CASSPRAAGEFYEQYF
cdr3_nt: TGTGCCAGCAGCCCGCGGGCAGCGGGGGAGTTCTACGAGCAGTACTTC
j_call: TRBJ2-7
v_call: TRBV5-5
clone_size: .
cdr3_length: 16
d_call: TRBD2

cdr3_aa: CASSAGQGSLYTEAFF
cdr3_nt: TGTGCCAGCAGTGCCGGACAGGGGAGTTTGTACACTGAAGCTTTCTTT
j_call: TRBJ1-1
v_call: TRBV2
clone_size: .
cdr3_length: 16
d_call: TRBD1

cdr3_aa: CASSRRWGQVYEQYF
cdr3_nt: TGTGCCAGCAGCCGAAGATGGGGACAGGTCTACGAGCAGTACTTC
j_call: TRBJ2-7
v_call: TRBV5-6
clone_size: .
cdr3_length: 15
d_call: TRBD1

cdr3_aa: CSVQGTGELFF
cdr3_nt: TGCAGCGTTCAGGGCACCGGGGAGCTGTTTTTT
j_call: TRBJ2-2
v_call: TRBV29-1
clone_size: .
cdr3_length: 11
d_call: .

cdr3_aa: CASLRFGAVNTEAFF
cdr3_nt: TGTGCCAGCTTGAGGTTTGGGGCCGTGAACACTGAAGCTTTCTTT
j_call: TRBJ1-1
v_call: TRBV6-5
clone_size: .
cdr3_length: 15
d_call: .

cdr3_aa: CASSIGTGNTEAFF
cdr3_nt: TGTGCCAGTAGTATTGGGACAGGCAACACTGAAGCTTTCTTT
j_call: TRBJ1-1
v_call: TRBV19
clone_size: .
cdr3_length: 14
d_call: TRBD1

cdr3_aa: CASSLLGQGAYGYTF
cdr3_nt: TGTGCCAGCAGCTTACTGGGGCAGGGCGCTTATGGCTACACCTTC
j_call: TRBJ1-2
v_call: TRBV7-9
clone_size: few
cdr3_length: 15
d_call: .

cdr3_aa: CASSKPGTGSYEQYF
cdr3_nt: TGTGCCAGCAGCAAACCCGGGACAGGGTCCTACGAGCAGTACTTC
j_call: TRBJ2-7
v_call: TRBV2
clone_size: .
cdr3_length: 15
d_call: TRBD1

cdr3_aa: CASSQDLNRGGFQAFF
cdr3_nt: TGCGCCAGCAGCCAAGATCTGAACAGGGGTGGATTCCAAGCTTTCTTT
j_call: TRBJ1-1
v_call: TRBV4-1
clone_size: .
cdr3_length: 16
d_call: TRBD1

cdr3_aa: CASSYVEGGTNEKLFF
cdr3_nt: TGTGCCAGCAGTTATGTGGAAGGGGGAACTAATGAAAAACTGTTTTTT
j_call: TRBJ1-4
v_call: TRBV6-5
clone_size: .
cdr3_length: 16
d_call: .

cdr3_aa: CASSYGGSSTDTQYF
cdr3_nt: TGTGCCAGCAGCTACGGGGGGTCTAGCACAGATACGCAGTATTTT
j_call: TRBJ2-3
v_call: TRBV5-4
clone_size: .
cdr3_length: 15
d_call: TRBD2

cdr3_aa: CASSLFPGETGELFF
cdr3_nt: TGCGCCAGCAGCTTGTTTCCCGGAGAAACCGGGGAGCTGTTTTTT
j_call: TRBJ2-2
v_call: TRBV5-1
clone_size: .
cdr3_length: 15
d_call: .

cdr3_aa: CASSLGTGQETQYF
cdr3_nt: TGTGCCAGCAGCTTGGGGACAGGGCAAGAGACCCAGTACTTC
j_call: TRBJ2-5
v_call: TRBV5-5
clone_size: .
cdr3_length: 14
d_call: TRBD1

cdr3_aa: CASSNDRSSYGYTF
cdr3_nt: TGTGCCAGCAGCAACGACAGATCTTCCTATGGCTACACCTTC
j_call: TRBJ1-2
v_call: TRBV21-1
clone_size: .
cdr3_length: 14
d_call: .

cdr3_aa: CASSSRSAYNEQFF
cdr3_nt: TGTGCCAGCAGTTCCCGGAGCGCCTACAATGAGCAGTTCTTC
j_call: TRBJ2-1
v_call: TRBV2
clone_size: .
cdr3_length: 14
d_call: .

cdr3_aa: CASSYSDRGPAGELFF
cdr3_nt: TGTGCCAGCAGTTACTCGGACAGGGGTCCCGCCGGGGAGCTGTTTTTT
j_call: TRBJ2-2
v_call: TRBV6-5
clone_size: .
cdr3_length: 16
d_call: TRBD1

cdr3_aa: CASGQAGTSSSPLHF
cdr3_nt: TGTGCTAGTGGTCAGGCCGGGACAAGTTCTTCACCCCTCCACTTT
j_call: TRBJ1-6
v_call: TRBV12-5
clone_size: .
cdr3_length: 15
d_call: .

cdr3_aa: CASRSTGTNQPQHF
cdr3_nt: TGTGCCAGCAGGTCTACAGGAACCAATCAGCCCCAGCATTTT
j_call: TRBJ1-5
v_call: TRBV6-1
clone_size: .
cdr3_length: 14
d_call: .

cdr3_aa: CATSPAAGGIEKLFF
cdr3_nt: TGTGCCACCAGCCCAGCGGCAGGGGGCATTGAAAAACTGTTTTTT
j_call: TRBJ1-4
v_call: TRBV15
clone_size: .
cdr3_length: 15
d_call: TRBD1

cdr3_aa: CASSIVPSLPYEQYF
cdr3_nt: TGTGCCAGTAGTATAGTTCCTAGCCTACCCTACGAGCAGTACTTC
j_call: TRBJ2-7
v_call: TRBV19
clone_size: few
cdr3_length: 15
d_call: .

cdr3_aa: CASSVTGGTTEAFF
cdr3_nt: TGTGCCAGCAGCGTAACAGGGGGGACCACTGAAGCTTTCTTT
j_call: TRBJ1-1
v_call: TRBV9
clone_size: .
cdr3_length: 14
d_call: TRBD1

cdr3_aa: CASSMYRGQDMVYGYTF
cdr3_nt: TGTGCCAGCAGCATGTACAGGGGGCAGGACATGGTATATGGCTACACCTTC
j_call: TRBJ1-2
v_call: TRBV11-2
clone_size: .
cdr3_length: 17
d_call: TRBD1

cdr3_aa: CASSQDRDSYNEQFF
cdr3_nt: TGTGCCAGCAGCCAAGATCGGGACTCTTACAATGAGCAGTTCTTC
j_call: TRBJ2-1
v_call: TRBV4-2
clone_size: .
cdr3_length: 15
d_call: .

cdr3_aa: CASSERIGTTDTQYF
cdr3_nt: TGTGCCAGCAGTGAGCGGATTGGAACCACAGATACGCAGTATTTT
j_call: TRBJ2-3
v_call: TRBV6-1
clone_size: .
cdr3_length: 15
d_call: .

cdr3_aa: CASSFSGASYGYTF
cdr3_nt: TGTGCCAGCAGCTTCTCAGGGGCTAGTTATGGCTACACCTTC
j_call: TRBJ1-2
v_call: TRBV7-2
clone_size: .
cdr3_length: 14
d_call: .

cdr3_aa: CASSLTGREAFF
cdr3_nt: TGTGCCAGCAGCTTGACAGGGCGTGAAGCTTTCTTT
j_call: TRBJ1-1
v_call: TRBV9
clone_size: once
cdr3_length: 12
d_call: TRBD1

cdr3_aa: CASSYLGTSMGELFF
cdr3_nt: TGTGCCAGCAGTTACCTCGGGACTAGCATGGGGGAGCTGTTTTTT
j_call: TRBJ2-2
v_call: TRBV6-6
clone_size: .
cdr3_length: 15
d_call: TRBD2

cdr3_aa: CASSRIAGVGPYEQYF
cdr3_nt: TGCGCCAGCAGCAGGATAGCGGGGGTCGGGCCCTACGAGCAGTACTTC
j_call: TRBJ2-7
v_call: TRBV5-1
clone_size: .
cdr3_length: 16
d_call: TRBD2

cdr3_aa: CASSLGGQETQYF
cdr3_nt: TGTGCCAGCAGCTTAGGAGGCCAAGAGACCCAGTACTTC
j_call: TRBJ2-5
v_call: TRBV7-7
clone_size: .
cdr3_length: 13
d_call: .

cdr3_aa: CASSSRQGAPTGELFF
cdr3_nt: TGTGCCAGCAGCTCGAGACAGGGGGCGCCCACCGGGGAGCTGTTTTTT
j_call: TRBJ2-2
v_call: TRBV9
clone_size: .
cdr3_length: 16
d_call: TRBD1